The text below deals with one T cell receptor (beta chain). The antigen is unknown. Germline CDR1 and CDR2: LGHNA and YNFKEQ. V lost 2 bases and J 7 bases, leaving 11 bases between the germline ends. The CDR3 is 14 amino acids. This sample was included in a study of cytomegalovirus exposure and HLA in healthy donors. 13 Jbeta primers and 60 Vbeta primers were used for the PCR. Sequencing was performed with immunoSEQ multiplex PCR; in TCRdb, only in-frame clones are kept and a portion is missing. The sample consists of 50,000 to 55,000 clones, about four fifths of them appearing once. Findings and caveats of the study: Specificity of a few CMV-associated chains for CMV antigens was verified in vitro.

The V and J genes are TRBV4-2 and TRBJ1-4; D is perhaps TRBD1 (6 bases). The sequenced material came from PBMCs. The source is a boy between 5 and 17 years old in good health and CMV-seropositive. In DNA, the CDR3 is TGTGCCAGCAGCCAACAAAACAGGGTTGAAAAACTGTTTTTT. Its translation is CASSQQNRVEKLFF.